The subject of this entry is one T cell receptor (beta chain). The germline V gene has CDR1 SGDLS and CDR2 YYNGEE. CDR3 length: 14 amino acids. The J segment lost 4 bases and the V segment lost 2 bases, leaving 3 bases of the junction unmatched. The data originate from a study of blood T cell repertoires in COVID-19. At the level of the study: PBMCs, B-cell-depleted T cells, or T cells provided the cDNA or gDNA that made up the material.

Authors' data handling: Estimated nucleated cell counts came from reference gene primer amplification. Profiled with immunoSEQ multiplex PCR; TCRdb holds only in-frame clones, not every one. The V and J calls and clone size were taken over from that table, and D and trimming were inferred from the DNA. Altogether 200,000 to 250,000 clones are present, around nine tenths being singletons, with the ten largest covering around 7%. Researchers sorted participants into cohorts using their self-reported clinical history. The clonotype originates from a man younger than 45 in a cohort exposed to, infected with or recovered from COVID-19 (not recorded which). The source material was PBMCs or T cells enriched from blood (not recorded which). V and J are TRBV9 and TRBJ1-1; 9 nucleotides line up with TRBD1. CDR3 sequence reads: CASSVTGGITEAFF. CDR3 in DNA: TGTGCCAGCAGCGTGACAGGGGGTATCACTGAAGCTTTCTTT.